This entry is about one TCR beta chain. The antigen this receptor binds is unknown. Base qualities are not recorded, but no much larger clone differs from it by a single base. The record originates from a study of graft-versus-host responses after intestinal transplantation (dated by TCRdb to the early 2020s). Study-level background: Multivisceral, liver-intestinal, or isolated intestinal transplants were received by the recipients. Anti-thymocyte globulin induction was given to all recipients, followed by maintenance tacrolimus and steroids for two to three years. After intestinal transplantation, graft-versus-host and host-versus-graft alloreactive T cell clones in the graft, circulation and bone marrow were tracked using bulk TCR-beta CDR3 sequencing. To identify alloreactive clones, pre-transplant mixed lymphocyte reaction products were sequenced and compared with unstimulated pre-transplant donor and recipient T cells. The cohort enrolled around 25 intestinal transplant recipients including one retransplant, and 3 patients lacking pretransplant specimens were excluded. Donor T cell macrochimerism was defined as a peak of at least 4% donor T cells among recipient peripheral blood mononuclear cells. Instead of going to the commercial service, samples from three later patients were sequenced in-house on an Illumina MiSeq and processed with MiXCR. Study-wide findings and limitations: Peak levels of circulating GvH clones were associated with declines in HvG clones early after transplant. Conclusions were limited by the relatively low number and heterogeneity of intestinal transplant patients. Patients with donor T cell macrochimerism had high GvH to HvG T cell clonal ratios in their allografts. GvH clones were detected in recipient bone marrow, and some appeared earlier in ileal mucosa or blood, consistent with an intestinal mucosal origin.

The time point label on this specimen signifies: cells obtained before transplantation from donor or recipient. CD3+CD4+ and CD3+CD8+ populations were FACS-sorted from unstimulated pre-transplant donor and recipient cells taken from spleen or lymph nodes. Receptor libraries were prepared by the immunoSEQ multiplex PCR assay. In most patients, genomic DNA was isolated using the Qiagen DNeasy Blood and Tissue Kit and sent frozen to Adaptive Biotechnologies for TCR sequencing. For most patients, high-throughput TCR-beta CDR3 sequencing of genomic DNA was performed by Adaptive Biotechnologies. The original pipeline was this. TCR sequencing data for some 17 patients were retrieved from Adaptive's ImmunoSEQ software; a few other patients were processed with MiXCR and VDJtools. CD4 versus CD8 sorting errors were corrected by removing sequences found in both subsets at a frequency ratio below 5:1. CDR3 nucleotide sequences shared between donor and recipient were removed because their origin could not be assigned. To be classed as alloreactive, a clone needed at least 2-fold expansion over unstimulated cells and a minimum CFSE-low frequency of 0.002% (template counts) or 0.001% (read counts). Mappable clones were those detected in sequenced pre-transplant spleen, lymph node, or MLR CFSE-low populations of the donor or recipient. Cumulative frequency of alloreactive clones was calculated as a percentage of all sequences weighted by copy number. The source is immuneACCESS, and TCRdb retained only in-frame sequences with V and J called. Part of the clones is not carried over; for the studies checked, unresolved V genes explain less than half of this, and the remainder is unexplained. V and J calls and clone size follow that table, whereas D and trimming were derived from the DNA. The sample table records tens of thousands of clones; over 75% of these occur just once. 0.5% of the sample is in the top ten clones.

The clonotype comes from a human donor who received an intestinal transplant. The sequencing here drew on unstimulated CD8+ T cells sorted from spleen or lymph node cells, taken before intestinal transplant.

The CDR3 protein: CASSTPRDSYNEQFF. The nucleotide sequence is given as TGTGCCAGCAGCACCCCTCGGGACAGTTACAATGAGCAGTTCTTC. This chain is built from TRBV11-2 and TRBJ2-1; TRBD1 lines up with 7 middle nucleotides. CDR1 and CDR2 are drawn from the germline V gene: SGHAT, FQNNGV. Counted from cysteine to phenylalanine, this CDR3 has 15 amino acids. The sequence is cut down to CDR3 DNA, 45 bases in frame from base 1. At the junction V is shortened by 5 bases and J by 4 bases; bases outside the gene matches: 8.